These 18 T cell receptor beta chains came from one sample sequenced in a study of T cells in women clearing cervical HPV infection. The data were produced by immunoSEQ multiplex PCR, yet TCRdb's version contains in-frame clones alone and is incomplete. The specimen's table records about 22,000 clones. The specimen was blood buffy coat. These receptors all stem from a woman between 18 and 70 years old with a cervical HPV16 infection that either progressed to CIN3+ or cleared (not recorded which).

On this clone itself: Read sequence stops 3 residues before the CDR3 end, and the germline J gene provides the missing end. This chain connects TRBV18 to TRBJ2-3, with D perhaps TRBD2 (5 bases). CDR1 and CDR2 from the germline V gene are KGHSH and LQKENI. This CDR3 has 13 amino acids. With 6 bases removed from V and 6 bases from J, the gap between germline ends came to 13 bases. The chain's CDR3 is CASSPGLEDTQYF. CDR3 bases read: TGTGCCAGCTCCCCGGGGTTGGAGGATACG.

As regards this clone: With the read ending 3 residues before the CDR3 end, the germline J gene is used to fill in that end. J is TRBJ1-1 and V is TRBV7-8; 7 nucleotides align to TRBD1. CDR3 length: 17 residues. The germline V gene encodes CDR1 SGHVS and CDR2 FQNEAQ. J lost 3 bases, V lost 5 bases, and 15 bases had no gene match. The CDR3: CASSPLRQGVFDTEAFF. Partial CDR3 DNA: TGTGCCAGCAGCCCACTCCGACAGGGAGTTTTCGACACTGAA. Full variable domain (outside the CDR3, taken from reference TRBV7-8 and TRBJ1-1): GAGVSQSPRYKVAKRGQDVALRCDPISGHVSLFWYQQALGQGPEFLTYFQNEAQLDKSGLPSDRFFAERPEGSVSTLKIQRTQQEDSAVYLCASSPLRQGVFDTEAFFGQGTRLTVV.

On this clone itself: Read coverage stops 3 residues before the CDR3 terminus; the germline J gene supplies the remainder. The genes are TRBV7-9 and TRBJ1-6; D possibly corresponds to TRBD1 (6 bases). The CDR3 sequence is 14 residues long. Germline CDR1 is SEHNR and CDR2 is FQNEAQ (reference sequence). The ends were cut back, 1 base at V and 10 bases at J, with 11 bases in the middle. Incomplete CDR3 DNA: TGTGCCAGCAGCTTAGAACAGGGAACCTCACCC. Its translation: CASSLEQGTSP. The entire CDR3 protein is CASSLEQGTSPLHF. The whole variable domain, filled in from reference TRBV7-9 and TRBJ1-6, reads DTGVSQNPRHKITKRGQNVTFRCDPISEHNRLYWYRQTLGQGPEFLTYFQNEAQLEKSRLLSDRFSAERPKGSFSTLEIQRTEQGDSAMYLCASSLEQGTSPLHFGNGTRLTVT.

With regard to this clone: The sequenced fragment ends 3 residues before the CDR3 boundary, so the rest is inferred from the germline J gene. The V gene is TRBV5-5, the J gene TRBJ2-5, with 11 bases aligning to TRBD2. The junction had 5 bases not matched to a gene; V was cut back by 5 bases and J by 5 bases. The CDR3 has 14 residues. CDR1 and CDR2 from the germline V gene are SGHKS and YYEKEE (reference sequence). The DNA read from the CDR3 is TGTGCCAGCAGAACTAGCGGGAGTTGGGAGACC. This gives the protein CASRTSGSWET. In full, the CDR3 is CASRTSGSWETQYF.

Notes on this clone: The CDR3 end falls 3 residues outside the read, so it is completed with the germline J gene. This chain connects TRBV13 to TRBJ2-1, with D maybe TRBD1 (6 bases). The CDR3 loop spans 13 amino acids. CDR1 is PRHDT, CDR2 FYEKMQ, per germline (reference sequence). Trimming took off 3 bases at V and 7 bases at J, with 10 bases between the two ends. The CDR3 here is CASSFGQSNEQFF. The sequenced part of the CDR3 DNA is TGTGCCAGCAGCTTTGGACAGTCAAATGAG.

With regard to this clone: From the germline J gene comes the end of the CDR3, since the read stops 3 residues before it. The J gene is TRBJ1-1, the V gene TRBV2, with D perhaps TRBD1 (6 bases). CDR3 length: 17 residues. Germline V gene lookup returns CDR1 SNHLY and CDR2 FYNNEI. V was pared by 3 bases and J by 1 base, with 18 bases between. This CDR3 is CASSDLQQGFRNTEAFF. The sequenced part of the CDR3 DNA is TGTGCCAGCAGTGACCTTCAACAGGGATTTAGGAACACTGAA. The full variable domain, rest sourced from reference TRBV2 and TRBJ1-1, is EPEVTQTPSHQVTQMGQEVILRCVPISNHLYFYWYRQILGQKVEFLVSFYNNEISEKSEIFDDQFSVERPDGSNFTLKIRSTKLEDSAMYFCASSDLQQGFRNTEAFFGQGTRLTVV.

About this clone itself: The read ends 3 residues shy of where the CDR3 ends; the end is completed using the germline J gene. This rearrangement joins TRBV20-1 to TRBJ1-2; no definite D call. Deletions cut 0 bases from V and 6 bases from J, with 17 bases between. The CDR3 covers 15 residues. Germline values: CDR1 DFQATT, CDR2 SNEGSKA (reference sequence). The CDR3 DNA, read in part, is TGCAGTGCTAGAGAAACGGGGATGGGAGGTCATGGC. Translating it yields CSARETGMGGHG. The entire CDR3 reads CSARETGMGGHGYTF.

The CDR3 region is CSARVPGRYETQYF. The part of the CDR3 DNA that was read is TGCAGTGCTAGAGTCCCAGGGCGTTACGAGACC. This chain links TRBV20-1 with TRBJ2-5; D might be TRBD1 (5 bases). The read halts 3 residues ahead of the CDR3 end, with the missing end drawn from the germline J gene. V lost 1 base, J lost 5 bases, and 14 bases lay in between. The CDR3 is 14 amino acids. Germline V gene sequence: CDR1 DFQATT, CDR2 SNEGSKA (reference sequence).

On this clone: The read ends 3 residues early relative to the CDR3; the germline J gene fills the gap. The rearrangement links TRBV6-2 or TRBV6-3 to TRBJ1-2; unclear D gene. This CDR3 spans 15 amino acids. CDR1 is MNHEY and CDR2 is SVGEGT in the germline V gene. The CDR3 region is CASSNGLAGFYDYTF. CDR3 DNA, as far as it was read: TGTGCCAGCAGTAACGGACTAGCGGGATTCTACGAC.

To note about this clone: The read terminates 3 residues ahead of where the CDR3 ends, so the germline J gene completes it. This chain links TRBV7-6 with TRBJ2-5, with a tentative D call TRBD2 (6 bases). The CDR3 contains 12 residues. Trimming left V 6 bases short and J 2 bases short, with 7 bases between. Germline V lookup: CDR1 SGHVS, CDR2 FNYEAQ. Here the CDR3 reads CASRGLQETQYF. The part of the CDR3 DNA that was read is TGTGCCAGCAGAGGACTACAAGAGACC.

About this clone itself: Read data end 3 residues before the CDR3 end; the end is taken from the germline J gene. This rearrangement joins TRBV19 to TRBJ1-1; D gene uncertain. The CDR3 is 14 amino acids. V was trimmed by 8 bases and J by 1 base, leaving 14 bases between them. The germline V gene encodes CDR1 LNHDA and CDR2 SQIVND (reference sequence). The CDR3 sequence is CASLRRNKNTEAFF. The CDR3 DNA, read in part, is TGTGCCAGTCTCCGCAGAAACAAGAACACTGAA.

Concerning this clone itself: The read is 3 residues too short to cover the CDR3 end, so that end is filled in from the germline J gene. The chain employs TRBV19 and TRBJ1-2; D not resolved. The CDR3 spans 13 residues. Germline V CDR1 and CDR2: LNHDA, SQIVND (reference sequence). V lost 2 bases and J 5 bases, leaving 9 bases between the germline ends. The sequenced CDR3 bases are TGTGCCAGTAGTATACGTGGAGGGTATGGC. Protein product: CASSIRGGYG. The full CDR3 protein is CASSIRGGYGYTF.

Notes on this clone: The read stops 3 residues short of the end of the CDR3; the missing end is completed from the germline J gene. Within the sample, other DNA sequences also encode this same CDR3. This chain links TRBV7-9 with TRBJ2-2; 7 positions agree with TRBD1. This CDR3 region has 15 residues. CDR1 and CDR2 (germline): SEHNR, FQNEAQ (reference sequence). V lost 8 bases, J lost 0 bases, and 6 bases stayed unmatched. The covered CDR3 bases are TGTGCCAGCCGCCCCGGGACAGCGAACACCGGGGAG. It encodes CASRPGTANTGE. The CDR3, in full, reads CASRPGTANTGELFF. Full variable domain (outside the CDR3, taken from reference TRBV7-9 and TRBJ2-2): DTGVSQNPRHKITKRGQNVTFRCDPISEHNRLYWYRQTLGQGPEFLTYFQNEAQLEKSRLLSDRFSAERPKGSFSTLEIQRTEQGDSAMYLCASRPGTANTGELFFGEGSRLTVL.

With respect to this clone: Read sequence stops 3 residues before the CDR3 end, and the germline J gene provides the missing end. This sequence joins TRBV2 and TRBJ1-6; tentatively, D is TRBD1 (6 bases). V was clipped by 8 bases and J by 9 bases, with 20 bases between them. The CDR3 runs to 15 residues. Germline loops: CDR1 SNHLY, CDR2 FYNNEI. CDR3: CASGDRSGVFSPLHF. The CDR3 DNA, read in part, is TGTGCCAGCGGCGACAGGAGTGGAGTTTTTTCACCC.

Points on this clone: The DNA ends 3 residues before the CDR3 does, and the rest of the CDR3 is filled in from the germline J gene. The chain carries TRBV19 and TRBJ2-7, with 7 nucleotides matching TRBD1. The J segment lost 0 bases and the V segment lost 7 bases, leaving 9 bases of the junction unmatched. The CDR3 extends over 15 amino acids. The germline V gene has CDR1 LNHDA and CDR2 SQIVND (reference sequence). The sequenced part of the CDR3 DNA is TGTGCCAGTATGCCCGGGACAGAGTACTCCTACGAG. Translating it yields CASMPGTEYSYE. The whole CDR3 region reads CASMPGTEYSYEQYF.

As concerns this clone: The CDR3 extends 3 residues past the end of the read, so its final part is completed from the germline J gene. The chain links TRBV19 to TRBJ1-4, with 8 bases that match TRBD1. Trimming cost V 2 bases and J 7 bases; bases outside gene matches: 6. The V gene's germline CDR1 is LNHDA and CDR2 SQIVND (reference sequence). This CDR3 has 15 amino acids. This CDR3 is CASSITPDRGEKLFF. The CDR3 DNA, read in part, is TGTGCCAGTAGTATAACCCCTGACAGGGGTGAAAAA.

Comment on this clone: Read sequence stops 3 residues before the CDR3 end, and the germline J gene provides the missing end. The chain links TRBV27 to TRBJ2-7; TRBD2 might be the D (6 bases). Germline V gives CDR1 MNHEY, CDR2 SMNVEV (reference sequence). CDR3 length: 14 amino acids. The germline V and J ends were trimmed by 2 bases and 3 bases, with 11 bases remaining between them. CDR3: CASSLMAGFYEQYF. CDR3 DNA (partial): TGTGCCAGCAGTTTAATGGCGGGGTTCTACGAG.

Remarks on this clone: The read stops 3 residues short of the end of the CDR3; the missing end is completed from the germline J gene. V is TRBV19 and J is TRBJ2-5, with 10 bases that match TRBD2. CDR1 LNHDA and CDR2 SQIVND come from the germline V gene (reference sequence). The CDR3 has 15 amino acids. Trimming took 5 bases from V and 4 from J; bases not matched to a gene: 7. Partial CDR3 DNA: TGTGCCAGTAGTGGTCCTAGCGGGAGAGGAGAGACC. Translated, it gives CASSGPSGRGET. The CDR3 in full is CASSGPSGRGETQYF. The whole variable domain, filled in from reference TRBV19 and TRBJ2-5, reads DGGITQSPKYLFRKEGQNVTLSCEQNLNHDAMYWYRQDPGQGLRLIYYSQIVNDFQKGDIAEGYSVSREKKESFPLTVTSAQKNPTAFYLCASSGPSGRGETQYFGPGTRLLVL.